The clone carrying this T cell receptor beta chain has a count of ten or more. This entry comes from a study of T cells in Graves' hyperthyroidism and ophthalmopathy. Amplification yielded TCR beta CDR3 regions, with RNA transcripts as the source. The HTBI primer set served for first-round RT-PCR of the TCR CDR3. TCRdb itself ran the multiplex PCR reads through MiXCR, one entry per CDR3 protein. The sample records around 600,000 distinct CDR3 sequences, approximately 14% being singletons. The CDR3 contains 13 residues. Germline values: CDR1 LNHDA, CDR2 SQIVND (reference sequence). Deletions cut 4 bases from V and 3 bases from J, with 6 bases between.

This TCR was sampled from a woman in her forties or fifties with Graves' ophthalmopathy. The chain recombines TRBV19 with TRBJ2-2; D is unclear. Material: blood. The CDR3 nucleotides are TGTGCCAGTAGTAACACCGACACCGGGGAGCTGTTTTTT. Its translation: CASSNTDTGELFF.